What follows are 31 T cell receptor beta chains derived from one specimen sequenced in a study of blood T cells in healthy people across ages. The use of a sample-barcoded 5' primer and a J-beta primer mix characterized a second PCR of about 7 to 12 cycles. From the 5' RACE reads, TCRdb called clonotypes with MiXCR, one entry per CDR3 protein. The sample has about 1.1 million distinct CDR3 sequences, under 40% seen once. Sequencing was carried out using blood. All receptors come from a man between 18 and 35 years old in good health.

This clonotype was observed a handful of times. The chain carries TRBV9 and TRBJ2-7; TRBD2 might be the D (5 bases). V lost 4 bases and J lost 10, with 15 bases in between. Per germline, CDR1 SGDLS and CDR2 YYNGEE. The CDR3 totals 12 residues. CDR3 residues: CASSPTAGSQYF. The CDR3 DNA follows: TGTGCCAGCAGCCCTACGGCGGGCAGTCAGTACTTC.

This clonotype was seen more than once but under ten times. The gene calls are TRBV5-4 and TRBJ1-3; D uncertain. Germline CDR1 SGHNT, CDR2 YYREEE (reference sequence). The CDR3 contains 13 residues. The V and J ends lost 0 bases and 6 bases respectively, with 7 bases between them. This CDR3 is CASSLGTENTIYF. For the CDR3, the DNA is TGTGCCAGCAGCTTGGGTACAGAAAACACCATATATTTT.

There are a few counts of this clonotype. The gene calls are TRBV20-1 and TRBJ1-1, with 8 nucleotides matching TRBD1. Germline V gene lookup returns CDR1 DFQATT and CDR2 SNEGSKA (reference sequence). With 2 bases clipped from V and 3 bases from J, the junction kept 8 bases outside the gene matches. The CDR3 runs to 15 residues. Here the CDR3 reads CSARPGDRRYTEAFF. The CDR3 DNA is TGCAGTGCTAGACCAGGGGACAGGCGATACACTGAAGCTTTCTTT.

This clonotype was counted between two and nine times. V is TRBV9 and J is TRBJ2-3; the D gene is possibly TRBD2 (5 bases). Trimming left V 0 bases short and J 2 bases short, with 10 bases between. The CDR3 contains 15 residues. Germline V lookup: CDR1 SGDLS, CDR2 YYNGEE. The CDR3 is CASSVAERPTDTQYF. CDR3 nucleotide sequence: TGTGCCAGCAGCGTAGCCGAGCGGCCCACAGATACGCAGTATTTT.

For this clonotype: At one boundary the junction diverges from the germline segment, which might be a read error. The chain joins TRBV7-7 to TRBJ1-1, with D perhaps matching TRBD1 (5 bases). This CDR3 has 16 residues. Germline-derived CDR1 and CDR2 are SSHAT and FNYEAQ (reference sequence). The CDR3 nucleotides are TGCGCCAGCAGCCTCCCTGAACAGGAAAAGAACACTGAAGCTTTCTTT. This translates into CASSLPEQEKNTEAFF.

The chain joins TRBV5-6 to TRBJ1-1; 9 nucleotides align to TRBD1. The CDR3 sequence is 12 residues long. Germline V gives CDR1 SGHDT, CDR2 YYEEEE. Unmatched junction bases numbered 6, after V lost 4 bases and J lost 11 bases. CDR3 sequence (DNA): TGTGCCAGCAGCCCAAACAGGGGGCACGCTTTCTTT. Encoded protein: CASSPNRGHAFF.

The chain links TRBV3-1 to TRBJ1-2; D may be TRBD1 (6 bases). Looked up from germline, CDR1 is LGHDT and CDR2 is YNNKEL (reference sequence). This CDR3 has 13 amino acids. Trimming took 4 bases from V and 7 from J, leaving 13 bases between them. CDR3 protein: CASSPTQGFGYTF. As DNA, the CDR3 is TGTGCCAGCAGCCCGACGCAGGGGTTTGGCTACACCTTC. The full variable domain, rest sourced from reference TRBV3-1 and TRBJ1-2, is DTAVSQTPKYLVTQMGNDKSIKCEQNLGHDTMYWYKQDSKKFLKIMFSYNNKELIINETVPNRFSPKSPDKAHLNLHINSLELGDSAVYFCASSPTQGFGYTFGSGTRLTVV.

This chain links TRBV28 with TRBJ2-5; a weak D match, TRBD1 (5 bases). Trimming pared 6 bases from V and 11 bases from J, leaving 16 bases between. Germline V gene lookup returns CDR1 MDHEN and CDR2 SYDVKM. The CDR3 loop spans 12 amino acids. The CDR3, as DNA: TGTGCCAGCAGGCCTAGGGGCGATGAGCAGTACTTC. Protein product: CASRPRGDEQYF.

This clonotype was found a few times. This chain joins TRBV12-3 or TRBV12-4 and TRBJ2-7, with D perhaps TRBD2 (7 bases). The CDR3 is made up of 13 amino acids. Trimming removed 8 bases from V and 5 bases from J, with 16 bases in between. The CDR3 loop is CASSHGGLDEQYF. DNA for the CDR3: TGTGCCAGCTCCCACGGGGGGCTCGACGAGCAGTACTTC.

CDR3 nucleotide sequence: TGTGCCAGCAGCTGGGACAGGGGCGATGAGCAGTACTTC. The encoded protein is CASSWDRGDEQYF. This sequence joins TRBV7-8 and TRBJ2-7; 10 bases are shared with TRBD1. Per germline, CDR1 SGHVS and CDR2 FQNEAQ. This CDR3 has 13 residues. The junction had 4 bases not matched to a gene; V was cut back by 4 bases and J by 7 bases.

This clonotype was recorded only once. J is TRBJ2-1 and V is TRBV11-2, with D uncertain. This CDR3 has 13 amino acids. The ends were cut back, 0 bases at V and 6 bases at J, with 6 bases in the middle. Germline loops: CDR1 SGHAT, CDR2 FQNNGV. The CDR3 region has the DNA TGTGCCAGCAGCTTAGAGCTGATCAATGAGCAGTTCTTC. Amino acids: CASSLELINEQFF.

In its sample, this clonotype was seen many times. CDR3 residues: CASSRQGGTEAFF. The CDR3 DNA sequence: TGTGCCAGCAGCCGACAGGGTGGCACTGAAGCTTTCTTT. The chain uses TRBV6-6 and TRBJ1-1, with 7 positions matching TRBD1. The CDR3 is 13 amino acids. Per the germline V gene, CDR1 is MNHNY and CDR2 is SVGAGI (reference sequence). The junction had 5 bases not matched to a gene; V was cut back by 6 bases and J by 4 bases.

This chain uses TRBV14 with TRBJ2-7, with D perhaps matching TRBD1 or TRBD2 (5 bases each). The CDR3 has 14 amino acids. Between the trimmed V and J ends, which lost 4 bases and 4 bases, there was a span of 14 bases. CDR1 and CDR2 from the germline V gene are SGHDN and FVKESK. The CDR3 nucleotides are TGTGCCAGCAGCCGGGACGGAGGATTATACGAGCAGTACTTC. Residues: CASSRDGGLYEQYF.

This clonotype was observed a few times. The chain recombines TRBV6-2 or TRBV6-3 with TRBJ2-5, with D perhaps matching TRBD1 (6 bases). This CDR3 contains 13 residues. Trimming removed 6 bases from V and 2 bases from J, with 10 bases in between. Germline V gives CDR1 MNHEY, CDR2 SVGEGT. This CDR3 reads CASRWTAQETQYF. DNA of the CDR3: TGTGCCAGCAGATGGACAGCACAAGAGACCCAGTACTTC.

This sequence joins TRBV28 and TRBJ2-3; the match to TRBD1 covers 11 bases. V lost 7 bases and J lost 5; bases outside the gene matches: 11. The CDR3 loop spans 16 amino acids. Per germline, CDR1 MDHEN and CDR2 SYDVKM. CDR3 DNA sequence: TGTGCCAGCACAGAAACGGACAGGGGGCCGATAGATACGCAGTATTTT. Amino acid sequence: CASTETDRGPIDTQYF.

The rearrangement joins TRBV15 to TRBJ2-6, with 13 bases matching TRBD2. V lost 8 bases and J lost 0; bases outside the gene matches: 4. The CDR3 is 17 amino acids. Germline CDR1 and CDR2: LNHNV and YYDKDF (reference sequence). In DNA form, the CDR3 reads TGTGCCACCGCGACTAGCGGGAGGTCCTCTGGGGCCAACGTCCTGACTTTC. It translates to CATATSGRSSGANVLTF.

The table lists this clonotype with a few counts. The rearrangement joins TRBV10-3 to TRBJ2-5; D ambiguous. The germline CDR1 and CDR2 sequences are ENHRY and SYGVKD. Trimming shortened V by 6 bases and J by 3 bases, and 5 bases separated the two germline ends. The CDR3 loop spans 11 amino acids. In DNA form, the CDR3 reads TGTGCCATCAGGACGGAAGAGACCCAGTACTTC. It specifies CAIRTEETQYF.

The genes are TRBV4-3 and TRBJ2-7, with D possibly being TRBD1 (7 bases). The CDR3 extends over 15 amino acids. V lost 1 base, J lost 7 bases, and 17 bases lay in between. CDR1 and CDR2 (germline): LGHNA, YSLEER. For the CDR3, the DNA is TGCGCCAGCAGCCAAGTTCCAGGGGGGATAAATGAGCAGTACTTC. It codes for CASSQVPGGINEQYF.

This clonotype was found a few times. CDR3 sequence reads: CSARDGGRPQHF. In DNA, the CDR3 is TGCAGTGCTAGGGATGGAGGACGGCCCCAGCATTTT. The chain joins TRBV20-1 to TRBJ1-5; D is unclear. Germline loops: CDR1 DFQATT, CDR2 SNEGSKA (reference sequence). V was pared by 3 bases and J by 9 bases, with 12 bases between. This CDR3 is 12 amino acids long.

This rearrangement joins TRBV6-2 or TRBV6-3 to TRBJ2-5; D call uncertain. CDR3 length: 14 residues. Germline CDR1 reads MNHEY; CDR2 reads SVGEGT. V lost 0 bases and J lost 2, with 7 bases in between. The chain's CDR3 is CASSYSSSQETQYF. As DNA, the CDR3 is TGTGCCAGCAGTTACTCGTCTAGTCAAGAGACCCAGTACTTC.

This rearrangement joins TRBV7-2 to TRBJ1-1, with D possibly TRBD1 on 5 matching bases. The V end lost 3 bases, the J end lost 2 bases, and 10 bases lay between the germline ends. CDR3 length: 14 residues. Germline V CDR1 and CDR2: SGHTA, FQGNSA. This CDR3 is CASSLDKENTEAFF. The DNA for the CDR3 is TGTGCCAGCAGCTTGGACAAGGAAAACACTGAAGCTTTCTTT.

V and J are TRBV5-1 and TRBJ2-2; tentative D call: TRBD1 (6 bases). V lost 3 bases to trimming and J lost 6 bases, with 9 bases between them. The germline gives CDR1 SGHRS, CDR2 YFSETQ. This CDR3 is built from 13 residues. CDR3 residues: CASSSGQSGELFF. CDR3 in DNA: TGCGCCAGCAGCTCCGGACAGTCCGGGGAGCTGTTTTTT.

This clonotype was observed a handful of times. The V gene is TRBV20-1, the J gene TRBJ1-1, with no clear D. Germline values: CDR1 DFQATT, CDR2 SNEGSKA (reference sequence). This CDR3 comprises 12 residues. The V end lost 5 bases, the J end lost 1 base, and 8 bases lay between the germline ends. The CDR3 region has the DNA TGCAGTGCTCATACGGGGAACACTGAAGCTTTCTTT. It specifies CSAHTGNTEAFF.

A few counts support this clonotype. The chain employs TRBV27 and TRBJ1-1; D is undetermined. Trimming pared 5 bases from V and 0 bases from J, leaving 10 bases between. The V gene's germline CDR1 is MNHEY and CDR2 SMNVEV (reference sequence). The CDR3 is made up of 14 amino acids. The CDR3 DNA reads as TGTGCCAGCAGTCTGCAGGAGATGAACACTGAAGCTTTCTTT. It is translated as CASSLQEMNTEAFF.

This clonotype was detected only a few times. The rearrangement uses TRBV10-3 and TRBJ2-6, with D possibly matching TRBD2 (6 bases). V was cut by 4 bases and J by 0 bases, with 13 bases left in between. CDR1 ENHRY and CDR2 SYGVKD come from the germline V gene. The CDR3 length is 17 residues. In nucleotides, the CDR3 is TGTGCCATCAGTGCAGGTAACGGGAGCTCTGGGGCCAACGTCCTGACTTTC. It codes for CAISAGNGSSGANVLTF.

In regard to this clonotype: With a much larger clone just one base away, this may be a read error. This chain connects TRBV12-3 or TRBV12-4 to TRBJ2-4; the D call may be TRBD1 or TRBD2 (5 bases each). The CDR3 spans 15 residues. Trimming cost V 4 bases and J 6 bases, with 16 bases left between them. In DNA form, the CDR3 reads TGTGCCAGCAGTTCTGCCGGGGCCGAGGGAAACATTCAGTACTTC. Amino acids: CASSSAGAEGNIQYF.

The V gene is TRBV20-1, the J gene TRBJ1-6; the match to TRBD1 covers 9 bases. J lost 6 bases, V lost 3 bases, and 0 bases had no gene match. CDR3 size: 13 residues. Looked up from germline, CDR1 is DFQATT and CDR2 is SNEGSKA (reference sequence). The CDR3 sequence is CSARDRGNSPLHF. In DNA form, the CDR3 reads TGCAGTGCTAGGGACAGGGGTAATTCACCCCTCCACTTT.

V usage is TRBV15 and J usage is TRBJ2-7; D not certain. Germline CDR1 LNHNV, CDR2 YYDKDF (reference sequence). V gave up 0 bases and J gave up 7 bases, with 13 bases separating them. The CDR3 spans 14 residues. CDR3 nucleotides: TGTGCCACCAGCAGAGATGCTGACTTGAATGAGCAGTACTTC. The encoded protein is CATSRDADLNEQYF.

This clonotype was seen just once. The J gene is TRBJ2-2, the V gene TRBV3-1; a weak D match, TRBD1 (5 bases). V lost 7 bases to trimming and J lost 0 bases, with 12 bases between them. The CDR3 is made up of 15 amino acids. Germline V CDR1 and CDR2: LGHDT, YNNKEL (reference sequence). CDR3 amino acids: CASNPRTSNTGELFF. The DNA for the CDR3 is TGTGCCAGCAACCCCCGGACATCGAACACCGGGGAGCTGTTTTTT.

This chain links TRBV6-5 with TRBJ2-5, with D tentatively TRBD2 (6 bases). V lost 4 bases, J lost 3 bases, and 15 bases lay in between. This CDR3 region has 15 residues. Germline V gives CDR1 MNHEY, CDR2 SVGAGI. As DNA, the CDR3 is TGTGCCAGCAGTTGGGGAACTAGCCTAGAAGAGACCCAGTACTTC. Residues: CASSWGTSLEETQYF.

About this clonotype: Its ends do not fully match the called genes, so a read error is possible. The rearrangement joins TRBV3-1 to TRBJ2-5; maybe TRBD2 (6 bases). Germline lookup yields CDR1 LGHDT and CDR2 YNNKEL (reference sequence). The CDR3 has 16 residues. The DNA for the CDR3 is TGTACCAGCAGGTCACCGGGACTGGGGATAGGTGAGACCCAGTACTTC. Its translation: CTSRSPGLGIGETQYF.